This T cell receptor (beta chain) was found in a study of blood T cells in healthy people across ages. Together with a sample-barcoded 5' primer, a J-beta primer mix was included in a second PCR lasting 7 to 11 cycles. TCRdb re-analysed the 5' RACE reads in MiXCR, keeping a single row per CDR3 protein. This table holds 850,000 to 1,000,000 distinct CDR3 sequences, approximately 50% found once. The germline V gene encodes CDR1 SGHRS and CDR2 YFSETQ. There are 19 residues in the CDR3. V was clipped by 0 bases and J by 5 bases; unmatched bases: 16. The sequencing input was blood. V and J are TRBV5-1 and TRBJ2-1, with 8 bases matching TRBD2. The receptor was derived from a woman in her sixties or seventies in good health. CDR3 nucleotides: TGCGCCAGCAGCTTGGATGCCTATTGGCTAGCGGGTCTGAACAATGAGCAGTTCTTC. It codes for CASSLDAYWLAGLNNEQFF.